The sample holds many counts of the clone carrying this T cell receptor beta chain. Antigen specificity is unknown. The data were obtained in a study of CD8 T cells in ankylosing spondylitis. Study-wide results and limits: There was reportedly significant enrichment of clones that were disease-linked in matched ankylosing spondylitis synovial fluid. CD8+ cells made up the disease-linked clones, which were relatively rare in peripheral blood. What appeared characteristic of ankylosing spondylitis blood was a TCR beta motif of eight or nine highly homologous variants.

Using its own MiXCR run on the 5' RACE reads, TCRdb lists one record per CDR3 protein. The sample lists approximately 300,000 distinct CDR3 sequences; 6.5% to 10% were seen once. The sample consisted of blood, either unsorted or a sorted T cell fraction (not recorded which). The receptor was isolated from a male donor with ankylosing spondylitis.

The CDR3 nucleotides read TGTGCCAGCAGCTCGAGGGACAGGGGCCGCTTGGGCTACACCTTC. It is translated as CASSSRDRGRLGYTF. The chain combines TRBV7-9 with TRBJ1-2; 10 bases align to TRBD1. Germline CDR1 and CDR2: SEHNR and FQNEAQ (reference sequence). The CDR3 has 15 residues. V was clipped by 4 bases and J by 8 bases; unmatched bases: 10.